These 18 T cell receptor beta chains originate from one sample sequenced in a study of blood T cell repertoires in COVID-19. The method was immunoSEQ multiplex PCR; TCRdb's version includes in-frame clones alone and lacks a portion of them. The sample contains just under 150,000 clones, just under 90% of which appear only once. The material sequenced was peripheral blood. All receptors derive from a woman in her forties or fifties with active or convalescent COVID-19.

This clone was observed a single time. The gene calls are TRBV7-2 and TRBJ1-6, with D uncertain. Germline assignment: CDR1 SGHTA and CDR2 FQGNSA. Trimming stripped 2 bases from V and 7 bases from J, with 3 bases between. CDR3 length: 12 residues. Here the CDR3 DNA reads TGTGCCAGCAGCTTACAAAATTCACCCCTCCACTTT. Its translation is CASSLQNSPLHF. The whole variable domain, remainder taken from reference TRBV7-2 and TRBJ1-6, is GAGVSQSPSNKVTEKGKDVELRCDPISGHTALYWYRQSLGQGLEFLIYFQGNSAPDKSGLPSDRFSAERTGGSVSTLTIQRTQQEDSAVYLCASSLQNSPLHFGNGTRLTVT.

The chain links TRBV5-4 to TRBJ2-2, with 9 bases identical to TRBD2. V shed 4 bases and J 6 bases; nucleotides not matched to a gene: 7. This CDR3 region has 15 residues. Germline V gene sequence: CDR1 SGHNT, CDR2 YYREEE (reference sequence). The CDR3 sequence is CASSVSGRVAGELFF. DNA for the CDR3: TGTGCCAGCAGCGTTAGCGGGAGAGTGGCCGGGGAGCTGTTTTTT.

The chain couples TRBV6-1 to TRBJ2-1; perhaps TRBD1 as D (6 bases). In germline, CDR1 is MNHNS, CDR2 SASEGT. This CDR3 is built from 15 residues. Trimming took 3 bases from V and 2 from J, leaving 11 bases between them. The chain's CDR3 is CASSDRGSTYNEQFF. The CDR3 DNA sequence: TGTGCCAGCAGTGACAGGGGATCTACCTACAATGAGCAGTTCTTC.

The chain recombines TRBV7-6 with TRBJ2-3, with 9 nucleotides matching TRBD1. Looked up from germline, CDR1 is SGHVS and CDR2 is FNYEAQ. Losses at the gene ends were 5 bases for V and 4 bases for J; bases not matched to a gene: 13. The CDR3 runs to 17 residues. CDR3 amino acids: CASSVSTGGIIPDTQYF. CDR3 bases: TGTGCCAGCAGCGTATCCACAGGGGGCATTATCCCAGATACGCAGTATTTT.

A few counts support this clone. In DNA, the CDR3 is TGTGCCACCCGAGTCGCGACAGACACTGAAGCTTTCTTT. It codes for CATRVATDTEAFF. This chain links TRBV19 with TRBJ1-1; D may be TRBD1 (5 bases). Germline V lookup: CDR1 LNHDA, CDR2 SQIVND (reference sequence). V lost 10 bases and J 3 bases, leaving 15 bases between the germline ends. The CDR3 consists of 13 residues.

The chain couples TRBV6-5 to TRBJ2-7, with 8 bases that match TRBD2. The CDR3 contains 15 residues. CDR1 is MNHEY and CDR2 is SVGAGI in the germline V gene. With V trimmed by 6 bases and J by 2 bases, 9 bases remained unmatched. CDR3 region: CASRASGGETYEQYF. The DNA for the CDR3 is TGTGCCAGCAGGGCCAGCGGGGGTGAAACCTACGAGCAGTACTTC.

The chain uses TRBV4-1 and TRBJ1-1, with D possibly matching TRBD1 (5 bases). The ends were cut back, 2 bases at V and 5 bases at J, with 9 bases in the middle. Germline CDR1 MGHRA, CDR2 YSYEKL. This CDR3 is built from 13 residues. The chain's CDR3 is CASSQSGRTEAFF. The CDR3 DNA sequence: TGCGCCAGCAGCCAATCAGGGAGGACTGAAGCTTTCTTT.

The chain carries TRBV9 and TRBJ1-3, with D perhaps TRBD1 (6 bases). The CDR3 is 13 residues long. Between the trimmed V and J ends, which lost 0 bases and 7 bases, there was a span of 8 bases. Germline V gives CDR1 SGDLS, CDR2 YYNGEE. CDR3 coding DNA: TGTGCCAGCAGCGTAGCAGGGGATAACACCATATATTTT. It yields the protein CASSVAGDNTIYF.

The V gene is TRBV2, the J gene TRBJ2-3; 9 positions match TRBD2. The CDR3 consists of 18 residues. V lost 7 bases and J lost 0; bases outside the gene matches: 14. Germline-derived CDR1 and CDR2 are SNHLY and FYNNEI. As DNA, the CDR3 is TGTGCCAGCATGGTAGGAGCGGGGGGTCCGACAAGCACAGATACGCAGTATTTT. It codes for CASMVGAGGPTSTDTQYF.

The CDR3 sequence is CAWSFLSGGAYNEQFF. In DNA form, the CDR3 reads TGTGCCTGGAGCTTCCTTAGCGGGGGGGCCTACAATGAGCAGTTCTTC. V usage is TRBV30 and J usage is TRBJ2-1; TRBD2 aligns across 11 bases. Per germline, CDR1 GTSNPN and CDR2 SVGIG (reference sequence). J was trimmed by 2 bases and V by 3 bases; bases with no gene match: 6. The CDR3 contains 16 residues.

This chain's CDR3 is CAWSVGGSSGNTIYF. In DNA form, the CDR3 reads TGTGCCTGGAGTGTAGGGGGAAGCTCTGGAAACACCATATATTTT. The gene calls are TRBV30 and TRBJ1-3; maybe TRBD1 (6 bases). There are 15 residues in the CDR3. Trimming took off 0 bases at V and 0 bases at J, with 9 bases between the two ends. Germline assignment: CDR1 GTSNPN and CDR2 SVGIG (reference sequence).

CDR3 protein: CASSLLSLPGNTIYF. The CDR3 DNA sequence: TGTGCCAGCAGCCTTCTATCATTGCCTGGAAACACCATATATTTT. The gene calls are TRBV7-2 and TRBJ1-3, with D unresolved. The ends were cut back, 5 bases at V and 2 bases at J, with 13 bases in the middle. Per the germline V gene, CDR1 is SGHTA and CDR2 is FQGNSA. There are 15 residues in the CDR3. Together with reference TRBV7-2 and TRBJ1-3, the CDR3 gives the full variable domain: GAGVSQSPSNKVTEKGKDVELRCDPISGHTALYWYRQSLGQGLEFLIYFQGNSAPDKSGLPSDRFSAERTGGSVSTLTIQRTQQEDSAVYLCASSLLSLPGNTIYFGEGSWLTVV.

CDR3 in amino acids: CASVGQGISYEQYF. CDR3 sequence (DNA): TGTGCCAGCGTGGGACAGGGGATCTCCTACGAGCAGTACTTC. This chain connects TRBV5-8 to TRBJ2-7; 10 bases map to TRBD1. The CDR3 covers 14 residues. Germline V gene lookup returns CDR1 SGHTS and CDR2 YDEGEE. V lost 7 bases and J lost 0; bases outside the gene matches: 4.

DNA of the CDR3: TGTGCCAGCAGCTTTTCAGGGGTTGAAGCTTTCTTT. Its translation is CASSFSGVEAFF. The V gene is TRBV5-4, the J gene TRBJ1-1; D is possibly TRBD1 (6 bases). The CDR3 has 12 amino acids. Germline V lookup: CDR1 SGHNT, CDR2 YYREEE (reference sequence). Trimming removed 2 bases from V and 7 bases from J, with 9 bases in between.

The rearrangement links TRBV5-6 to TRBJ2-5; D is possibly TRBD2 (5 bases). Between the trimmed V and J ends, which lost 4 bases and 5 bases, there was a span of 15 bases. Germline lookup yields CDR1 SGHDT and CDR2 YYEEEE. The CDR3 has 14 amino acids. The CDR3 is CASSPRAGGETQYF. CDR3 sequence (DNA): TGTGCCAGCAGCCCCCGGGCCGGCGGGGAGACCCAGTACTTC.

The gene calls are TRBV19 and TRBJ2-1, with 12 bases fitting TRBD2. Germline CDR1 LNHDA, CDR2 SQIVND (reference sequence). Trimming removed 5 bases from V and 0 bases from J; junction bases left unmatched: 5. This CDR3 contains 17 residues. CDR3 in amino acids: CASSELAGGYSYNEQFF. CDR3 DNA sequence: TGTGCCAGTAGTGAACTAGCGGGAGGTTACTCCTACAATGAGCAGTTCTTC.

The J gene is TRBJ1-2, the V gene TRBV28, with 11 bases matching TRBD1. The CDR3 covers 17 residues. With 4 bases clipped from V and 2 bases from J, the junction kept 9 bases outside the gene matches. CDR1 and CDR2 from the germline V gene are MDHEN and SYDVKM. CDR3 nucleotides: TGTGCCAGCAGTTCTCGGGGACAGGGGGGGTGGAACTATGGCTACACCTTC. Translating gives CASSSRGQGGWNYGYTF.

This chain uses TRBV7-2 with TRBJ2-3; 8 bases map to TRBD2. CDR1 is SGHTA and CDR2 is FQGNSA in the germline V gene. The V gene end was trimmed by 7 bases and the J gene end by 6 bases; junction bases not matched to a gene: 6. There are 13 residues in the CDR3. The CDR3 reads CASIPGGGDTQYF. Written as DNA, the CDR3 is TGTGCCAGCATCCCCGGGGGGGGCGATACGCAGTATTTT. Using reference TRBV7-2 and TRBJ2-3 for the parts outside the CDR3, the full variable domain is GAGVSQSPSNKVTEKGKDVELRCDPISGHTALYWYRQSLGQGLEFLIYFQGNSAPDKSGLPSDRFSAERTGGSVSTLTIQRTQQEDSAVYLCASIPGGGDTQYFGPGTRLTVL.